This passage covers 30 T cell receptor beta chains from one sample sequenced in a study of cytomegalovirus exposure and HLA in healthy donors. In the PCR, 60 Vbeta and 13 Jbeta primers were used. Assay: immunoSEQ multiplex PCR; the TCRdb copy retains only in-frame clones and omits some. The data hold 150,000 to 200,000 clones, with over 70% observed a single time. The specimen sequenced was PBMCs. The receptors stem from a man aged 25 to 40 in good health and CMV-seropositive.

The chain couples TRBV7-9 to TRBJ1-1, with D perhaps TRBD1 (5 bases). V lost 7 bases to trimming and J lost 4 bases, with 13 bases between them. Germline assignment: CDR1 SEHNR and CDR2 FQNEAQ (reference sequence). There are 13 residues in the CDR3. The CDR3 bases are TGTGCCAGCATGGGGGGAATGAGCACTGAAGCTTTCTTT. This codes for CASMGGMSTEAFF. Using reference TRBV7-9 and TRBJ1-1 for the parts outside the CDR3, the full variable domain is DTGVSQNPRHKITKRGQNVTFRCDPISEHNRLYWYRQTLGQGPEFLTYFQNEAQLEKSRLLSDRFSAERPKGSFSTLEIQRTEQGDSAMYLCASMGGMSTEAFFGQGTRLTVV.

The chain couples TRBV2 to TRBJ2-5, with 9 nucleotides matching TRBD2. V shed 6 bases, J shed 6 bases, and the junction held 11 bases outside the gene matches. The CDR3 sequence is 15 residues long. The germline V gene encodes CDR1 SNHLY and CDR2 FYNNEI. CDR3 sequence: CASSATNSGRQTQYF. As DNA, the CDR3 is TGTGCCAGCAGCGCAACCAATAGCGGGAGACAGACCCAGTACTTC.

This clone was counted a few times. This CDR3 is CASSLGSQGPSYEQYF. The CDR3 nucleotides are TGTGCCAGCAGCTTAGGCTCCCAGGGGCCCTCCTACGAGCAGTACTTC. This sequence joins TRBV13 and TRBJ2-7; tentatively, D is TRBD1 (6 bases). Germline-derived CDR1 and CDR2 are PRHDT and FYEKMQ (reference sequence). This CDR3 contains 16 residues. Trimming shortened V by 0 bases and J by 0 bases, and 12 bases separated the two germline ends. Full variable domain (outside the CDR3, taken from reference TRBV13 and TRBJ2-7): AAGVIQSPRHLIKEKRETATLKCYPIPRHDTVYWYQQGPGQDPQFLISFYEKMQSDKGSIPDRFSAQQFSDYHSELNMSSLELGDSALYFCASSLGSQGPSYEQYFGPGTRLTVT.

V is TRBV5-1 and J is TRBJ2-1, with TRBD2 matching 12 bases. Germline values: CDR1 SGHRS, CDR2 YFSETQ. Trimming cost V 4 bases and J 0 bases; bases outside gene matches: 5. The CDR3 is made up of 17 amino acids. CDR3 nucleotides: TGCGCCAGCAGCGTTGGACTAGCGGGATCCTCCTACAATGAGCAGTTCTTC. Translating it yields CASSVGLAGSSYNEQFF.

The chain has TRBV10-1 and TRBJ2-1, with 7 bases fitting TRBD2. The CDR3 has 12 amino acids. The trim removed 7 bases at V and 5 bases at J, leaving 2 bases unmatched. Germline V gene data show CDR1 as WNHNN and CDR2 as SYGVQD (reference sequence). This chain's CDR3 is CASTSGDNEQFF. The CDR3 DNA is TGCGCCAGCACTAGCGGCGACAATGAGCAGTTCTTC.

The chain joins TRBV29-1 to TRBJ2-1; 7 nucleotides match TRBD1. Germline V gene data show CDR1 as SQVTM and CDR2 as ANQGSEA. Germline trimming cut 8 bases from V and 1 base from J; bases unmatched to any gene: 5. The CDR3 totals 13 residues. The CDR3 sequence is CSFARGSYNEQFF. The CDR3 nucleotides read TGCAGCTTTGCCAGGGGGTCCTACAATGAGCAGTTCTTC.

This clone was picked up one time. The V gene is TRBV5-6, the J gene TRBJ2-5; weak D call: TRBD2 (5 bases). This CDR3 has 18 residues. The germline CDR1 and CDR2 sequences are SGHDT and YYEEEE. Trimming took 4 bases from V and 2 from J, leaving 24 bases between them. In DNA form, the CDR3 reads TGTGCCAGCAGCCCAGGACCCGGGATCGGAGCACAGCAAGAGACCCAGTACTTC. Translating it yields CASSPGPGIGAQQETQYF.

The chain links TRBV28 to TRBJ2-1; D may be TRBD1 (6 bases). Per germline, CDR1 MDHEN and CDR2 SYDVKM. The V gene lost 0 bases and the J gene lost 4 bases, with 7 bases spanning the gap. This CDR3 comprises 14 residues. CDR3 in amino acids: CASSLWQGYNEQFF. The CDR3, as DNA: TGTGCCAGCAGTTTATGGCAGGGGTACAATGAGCAGTTCTTC. Full variable domain (rest looked up from reference TRBV28 and TRBJ2-1): DVKVTQSSRYLVKRTGEKVFLECVQDMDHENMFWYRQDPGLGLRLIYFSYDVKMKEKGDIPEGYSVSREKKERFSLILESASTNQTSMYLCASSLWQGYNEQFFGPGTRLTVL.

The chain joins TRBV11-3 to TRBJ2-2; 10 bases fit TRBD2. V lost 5 bases, J lost 2 bases, and 5 bases stayed unmatched. Per the germline V gene, CDR1 is SGHNT and CDR2 is YENEEA. The CDR3 has 16 amino acids. The CDR3 reads CASSRAGGLNTGELFF. CDR3 nucleotides: TGTGCCAGCAGCCGAGCGGGGGGGCTTAACACCGGGGAGCTGTTTTTT.

V and J are TRBV28 and TRBJ2-6, with D possibly matching TRBD2 (6 bases). The CDR3 spans 16 residues. Looked up from germline, CDR1 is MDHEN and CDR2 is SYDVKM. V lost 3 bases, J lost 4 bases, and 13 bases lay in between. The CDR3 is CASSFGGSLGANVLTF. The CDR3 coding sequence is TGTGCCAGCAGTTTTGGGGGGTCTCTGGGGGCCAACGTCCTGACTTTC. The full variable domain, completed using reference TRBV28 and TRBJ2-6, is DVKVTQSSRYLVKRTGEKVFLECVQDMDHENMFWYRQDPGLGLRLIYFSYDVKMKEKGDIPEGYSVSREKKERFSLILESASTNQTSMYLCASSFGGSLGANVLTFGAGSRLTVL.

In its sample, this clone was seen once. V and J are TRBV29-1 and TRBJ1-2; D gene ambiguous. With 4 bases removed from V and 1 base from J, the gap between germline ends came to 7 bases. Germline CDR1 is SQVTM and CDR2 is ANQGSEA. The CDR3 runs to 12 residues. Here the CDR3 reads CSVGSDNYGYTF. The CDR3 bases are TGCAGCGTTGGCTCAGATAACTATGGCTACACCTTC.

The chain couples TRBV4-3 to TRBJ2-2, with no clear D. Germline lookup yields CDR1 LGHNA and CDR2 YSLEER. This CDR3 region has 16 residues. V lost 3 bases to trimming and J lost 0 bases, with 11 bases between them. CDR3 loop: CASSHLRPSNTGELFF. Here the CDR3 DNA reads TGCGCCAGCAGCCATCTGCGGCCATCGAACACCGGGGAGCTGTTTTTT.

With regard to this clone: A junction end diverges from the germline sequence, so it may reflect a read error. The sample contains more than one DNA sequence encoding this CDR3. The J gene is TRBJ1-5, the V gene TRBV2; 7 positions match TRBD1. CDR1 and CDR2 from the germline V gene are SNHLY and FYNNEI. CDR3 size: 13 residues. CDR3 loop: CASHRGANQPQHF. DNA for the CDR3: TGTGCCAGCCACAGGGGTGCCAATCAGCCCCAACATTTT.

The chain recombines TRBV7-9 with TRBJ1-2; no firm D call. Germline CDR1 SEHNR, CDR2 FQNEAQ (reference sequence). With 5 bases removed from V and 7 bases from J, the gap between germline ends came to 20 bases. This CDR3 has 15 residues. CDR3 in amino acids: CASSPSSKTAPGYTF. The CDR3 nucleotides are TGTGCCAGCAGCCCCTCTTCCAAGACTGCTCCTGGCTACACCTTC.

V and J are TRBV6-5 and TRBJ2-7; 9 bases agree with TRBD1. CDR1 is MNHEY, CDR2 SVGAGI, per germline. V trimming: 4 bases; J trimming: 7 bases; junction bases outside the gene matches: 11. The CDR3 is 15 amino acids. The CDR3: CASSSIFDRGDEQYF. CDR3 DNA sequence: TGTGCCAGCAGTTCTATCTTTGACAGGGGGGATGAGCAGTACTTC.

A single count supports this clone. The V gene is TRBV4-1, the J gene TRBJ1-2; TRBD1 matches at 9 bases. After removal of 1 base from V and 4 bases from J, the junction contained 13 bases not matched to a gene. CDR1 is MGHRA and CDR2 is YSYEKL in the germline V gene. This CDR3 has 18 residues. CDR3 loop: CASSQGDRVLMRRYGYTF. DNA for the CDR3: TGCGCCAGCAGCCAAGGGGACAGGGTATTAATGAGACGCTATGGCTACACCTTC.

The chain carries TRBV27 and TRBJ1-5; TRBD1 aligns across 8 bases. The CDR3 has 15 amino acids. CDR1 and CDR2 (germline): MNHEY, SMNVEV (reference sequence). V lost 2 bases to trimming and J lost 4 bases; unmatched junction nucleotides: 4. CDR3 sequence reads: CASSLGQGGNQPQHF. The CDR3 bases are TGTGCCAGCAGTTTAGGACAGGGAGGGAATCAGCCCCAGCATTTT.

The chain joins TRBV18 to TRBJ2-5; D is unresolved. The CDR3 extends over 13 amino acids. Trimming stripped 3 bases from V and 5 bases from J, with 10 bases between. In germline, CDR1 is KGHSH, CDR2 LQKENI. This chain's CDR3 is CASSPDIRETQYF. CDR3 nucleotides: TGTGCCAGCTCACCCGACATACGGGAGACCCAGTACTTC. Looking up the rest from reference TRBV18 and TRBJ2-5 gives the full variable domain: NAGVMQNPRHLVRRRGQEARLRCSPMKGHSHVYWYRQLPEEGLKFMVYLQKENIIDESGMPKERFSAEFPKEGPSILRIQQVVRGDSAAYFCASSPDIRETQYFGPGTRLLVL.

The V call is TRBV2, the J call TRBJ2-1; the D gene is possibly TRBD2 (6 bases). The V gene lost 8 bases and the J gene lost 6 bases, with 26 bases spanning the gap. This CDR3 comprises 17 residues. Germline CDR1 is SNHLY and CDR2 is FYNNEI. The chain's CDR3 is CASDARRVGPGVNEQFF. The CDR3 coding sequence is TGTGCCAGCGACGCACGGAGGGTGGGGCCGGGAGTCAATGAGCAGTTCTTC.

The CDR3 sequence: CASSSRDTKAKNIQYF. The CDR3 nucleotides are TGTGCCAGTAGTTCCCGGGACACAAAAGCCAAAAACATTCAGTACTTC. V gene TRBV19 combines with J gene TRBJ2-4; D is possibly TRBD1 (6 bases). Between the trimmed V and J ends, which lost 5 bases and 0 bases, there was a span of 14 bases. The CDR3 length is 16 residues. Germline V lookup: CDR1 LNHDA, CDR2 SQIVND (reference sequence).

This clone appeared a few times. This chain joins TRBV6-5 and TRBJ1-4; TRBD1 matches 12 bases. The CDR3 runs 14 residues. The ends lost 5 bases at V and 8 bases at J; junction bases unmatched: 3. Germline V CDR1 and CDR2: MNHEY, SVGAGI. The CDR3 nucleotides are TGTGCCAGCAGTCGGGGGACAGGGGGCGAAAAACTGTTTTTT. Its translation is CASSRGTGGEKLFF.

The chain recombines TRBV7-3 with TRBJ2-2; D is unclear. The germline V and J ends were trimmed by 2 bases and 2 bases, with 12 bases remaining between them. Germline V CDR1 and CDR2: SGHTA, FQGTGA. The CDR3 has 16 residues. In DNA form, the CDR3 reads TGTGCCAGCAGCTTACGTAGAATCACTAACACCGGGGAGCTGTTTTTT. Protein: CASSLRRITNTGELFF.

The chain combines TRBV30 with TRBJ2-5; D gene uncertain. V lost 0 bases to trimming and J lost 4 bases, with 9 bases between them. The CDR3 consists of 13 residues. Per germline, CDR1 GTSNPN and CDR2 SVGIG (reference sequence). The CDR3 coding sequence is TGTGCCTGGAGTGTACGTGTGAGAGAGACCCAGTACTTC. Translating it yields CAWSVRVRETQYF.

The CDR3 loop is CASSVGGGRVDYGYTF. In nucleotides, the CDR3 is TGTGCCAGCAGCGTAGGGGGGGGTCGGGTGGACTATGGCTACACCTTC. The J gene is TRBJ1-2, the V gene TRBV9; D is possibly TRBD1 (5 bases). Trimming removed 0 bases from V and 3 bases from J, with 15 bases in between. Germline CDR1 reads SGDLS; CDR2 reads YYNGEE. The CDR3 loop spans 16 amino acids.

The chain couples TRBV5-1 to TRBJ2-2, with 10 nucleotides matching TRBD1. J lost 4 bases, V lost 5 bases, and 8 bases had no gene match. The CDR3 spans 16 residues. CDR1 and CDR2 from the germline V gene are SGHRS and YFSETQ. The DNA for the CDR3 is TGCGCCAGCAGACCCGGGACAGGGGACATCACCGGGGAGCTGTTTTTT. Translating it yields CASRPGTGDITGELFF.

This chain links TRBV13 with TRBJ1-3, with 9 bases that match TRBD1. The V gene end was trimmed by 0 bases and the J gene end by 6 bases; junction bases not matched to a gene: 12. The germline gives CDR1 PRHDT, CDR2 FYEKMQ (reference sequence). The CDR3 loop spans 18 amino acids. CDR3 amino acids: CASSLGRPGQGFENTIYF. CDR3 sequence (DNA): TGTGCCAGCAGCTTAGGCCGCCCGGGACAGGGTTTTGAAAACACCATATATTTT.

The chain uses TRBV4-1 and TRBJ2-2; 8 nucleotides agree with TRBD1. Germline CDR1 is MGHRA and CDR2 is YSYEKL. The CDR3 consists of 16 residues. V was clipped by 4 bases and J by 1 base; unmatched bases: 5. DNA of the CDR3: TGCGCCAGCAGCCTGAACAGGGGGGTGAACACCGGGGAGCTGTTTTTT. The encoded protein is CASSLNRGVNTGELFF.

The count of this clone is one. J is TRBJ1-6 and V is TRBV10-1; 9 nucleotides match TRBD1. Germline loops: CDR1 WNHNN, CDR2 SYGVQD (reference sequence). J was trimmed by 16 bases and V by 2 bases; bases with no gene match: 3. The length of the CDR3 is 12 residues. CDR3 amino acids: CASSEGTGRLHF. CDR3 coding DNA: TGCGCCAGCAGTGAGGGGACAGGGAGGCTCCACTTT.

The chain links TRBV7-8 to TRBJ1-4; D not resolved. The CDR3 is made up of 15 amino acids. The germline gives CDR1 SGHVS, CDR2 FQNEAQ. Trimming removed 5 bases from V and 3 bases from J, with 13 bases in between. For the CDR3, the DNA is TGTGCCAGCAGCAAGTCCGGTACGGCTAATGAAAAACTGTTTTTT. Residues: CASSKSGTANEKLFF.

The V and J genes are TRBV27 and TRBJ2-5; 15 bases align to TRBD2. Germline V gene sequence: CDR1 MNHEY, CDR2 SMNVEV (reference sequence). CDR3 length equals 15 residues. V lost 5 bases, J lost 5 bases, and 3 bases stayed unmatched. CDR3 sequence (DNA): TGTGCCAGCAGTCCAGGGACTAGCGGGAGGGAGACCCAGTACTTC. Encoded protein: CASSPGTSGRETQYF.